A selection of T cell receptor beta chains follows, all from one sample in a study of blood T cell repertoires in COVID-19. Measured with immunoSEQ multiplex PCR; TCRdb has only the in-frame clones, and not every one. The sample gives fewer than 35,000 clones, around 88% of which show up once; about 6.3% is in the top ten. The source material was peripheral blood. These receptors came from a human donor in a cohort sampled during active COVID-19. Both conserved end residues are part of each CDR3. A D gene is named only where the DNA matches it firmly. Only part of the rows carry a size: once, few, many, or a class if the clone is expanded.

size,V,J,D,CDR3,DNA
.,TRBV19,TRBJ2-4,.,CASSLTGGGSKNIQYF,TGTGCCAGTAGTCTGACAGGTGGGGGATCCAAAAACATTCAGTACTTC
.,TRBV5-4,TRBJ2-2,TRBD2,CASSFSGGGELFF,TGTGCCAGCAGCTTTAGCGGGGGCGGGGAGCTGTTTTTT
.,TRBV7-6,TRBJ2-5,TRBD2,CASSLRTTSGGSGTQYF,TGTGCCAGCAGCTTAAGGACTACTAGCGGGGGGTCGGGGACCCAGTACTTC
.,TRBV29-1,TRBJ2-5,TRBD2,CSVENGAGGPQETQYF,TGCAGCGTTGAAAACGGGGCGGGAGGGCCCCAAGAGACCCAGTACTTC
.,TRBV28,TRBJ1-6,TRBD1,CASSPPRGQGTSPLHF,TGTGCCAGCAGTCCTCCGCGGGGACAGGGGACTTCACCCCTCCACTTT
once,TRBV2,TRBJ2-1,TRBD2,CASSHDGLASSNEQFF,TGTGCCAGCAGTCACGACGGACTAGCCTCTAGCAATGAGCAGTTCTTC
.,TRBV18,TRBJ1-1,.,CASSSSGGSTEAFF,TGTGCCAGCTCTTCGAGCGGGGGTAGTACTGAAGCTTTCTTT
.,TRBV5-1,TRBJ2-7,TRBD1,CASTEQGSSYEQYF,TGCGCCAGCACAGAACAGGGGAGCTCCTACGAGCAGTACTTC
.,TRBV9,TRBJ2-5,.,CASSVAPLQETQYF,TGTGCCAGCAGCGTAGCCCCTCTACAAGAGACCCAGTACTTC
once,TRBV18,TRBJ2-7,.,CASSPSERLSYEQYF,TGTGCCAGCTCACCTAGTGAACGCCTCTCCTACGAGCAGTACTTC
.,TRBV5-1,TRBJ2-3,TRBD1,CASSLVGTARTDTQYF,TGCGCCAGCAGCCTGGTTGGGACAGCCCGCACAGATACGCAGTATTTT
.,TRBV5-4,TRBJ2-1,TRBD2,CASSSVRAGGNNEQFF,TGTGCCAGCAGCTCGGTACGGGCGGGGGGGAACAATGAGCAGTTCTTC
.,TRBV29-1,TRBJ2-2,.,CSVVLATGELFF,TGCAGCGTTGTTTTAGCGACCGGGGAGCTGTTTTTT
few,TRBV11-2,TRBJ2-1,TRBD2,CASSFIAGGSSYNEQFF,TGTGCCAGCAGTTTCATAGCGGGAGGCAGCTCCTACAATGAGCAGTTCTTC
.,TRBV11-2,TRBJ2-3,.,CASSPRPSTDTQYF,TGTGCCAGCAGCCCGCGTCCTAGCACAGATACGCAGTATTTT
few,TRBV9,TRBJ2-7,.,CASSPRLGGDYEQYF,TGTGCCAGCAGCCCACGACTAGGGGGGGACTACGAGCAGTACTTC
.,TRBV5-1,TRBJ2-7,.,CASSLGQHYEQYF,TGCGCCAGCAGCCTAGGACAGCACTACGAGCAGTACTTC
.,TRBV5-5,TRBJ1-2,TRBD1,CASSLVGQVEGYTF,TGTGCCAGCAGCTTGGTCGGACAGGTGGAAGGCTACACCTTC
.,TRBV12-3/TRBV12-4,TRBJ1-1,.,CASSLPGNTEAFF,TGTGCCAGCAGTTTACCCGGGAACACTGAAGCTTTCTTT
.,TRBV19,TRBJ1-5,.,CASSSTGGPDQPQHF,TGTGCCAGTAGCAGCACGGGGGGACCCGATCAGCCCCAGCATTTT
.,TRBV19,TRBJ2-1,TRBD2,CASSILAGGQDEQFF,TGTGCCAGTAGTATACTAGCGGGGGGACAGGATGAGCAGTTCTTC
once,TRBV11-2,TRBJ2-7,TRBD2,CASSFGGVQSSYEQYF,TGTGCCAGCAGCTTTGGGGGGGTGCAGAGCTCCTACGAGCAGTACTTC
.,TRBV7-7,TRBJ2-5,.,CASSPPGGGVETQYF,TGTGCTAGCAGCCCACCGGGCGGGGGCGTAGAGACCCAGTACTTC
once,TRBV29-1,TRBJ2-1,TRBD2,CSLVTSGYNEQFF,TGCAGCCTAGTGACTAGCGGGTACAATGAGCAGTTCTTC
few,TRBV27,TRBJ2-1,TRBD1,CASSLGIGQGVYNEQFF,TGTGCCAGCAGTTTAGGTATCGGGCAGGGGGTTTACAATGAGCAGTTCTTC
once,TRBV7-8,TRBJ2-2,.,CASSLARGTGTGELFF,TGTGCCAGCAGCTTAGCACGGGGGACGGGCACCGGGGAGCTGTTTTTT